What follows describes a single T cell receptor beta chain. Recruitment covered roughly 24 US areas and drew participants whose ages spanned about 18 to 100 years. Allocation to cohorts depended on clinical history reported by the participants. From germline, CDR1 is MGHDK and CDR2 SYGVNS. This CDR3 is 16 amino acids long. With 2 bases removed from V and 4 bases from J, the gap between germline ends came to 17 bases. This sample stems from a study of blood T cell repertoires in COVID-19. Across the whole study: Specimens from acute and convalescent COVID-19 originated in the United States, Italy and Spain. Nucleic acid was either cDNA or gDNA, and it came from T cells, B-cell-depleted T cells, or PBMCs.

Assay used: immunoSEQ multiplex PCR; TCRdb lists only in-frame clones, some missing. The sample lists under 250,000 clones, around 86% occurring once. Source material: PBMCs or T cells enriched from blood (not recorded which). The chain employs TRBV25-1 and TRBJ1-2; D is perhaps TRBD1 (6 bases). This TCR came from a woman between 45 and 60 years old with acute COVID-19. The CDR3 protein is CASSEDRTGQTYGYTF. CDR3 coding DNA: TGTGCCAGCAGTGAAGACAGGACTGGGCAAACCTATGGCTACACCTTC.